This T cell receptor beta chain stems from a study of T cell responses to AZD1222 COVID-19 vaccine. TCRdb keeps only in-frame clones here, not all; method: immunoSEQ multiplex PCR. The sample contains under 200,000 clones, about 90% of which appear only once. This sample comprised peripheral blood, obtained on day 0 of AZD1222 vaccination. This clonotype originated in an adult in good health.

This CDR3 reads CASSFRGGEAYEQYF. Here the CDR3 DNA reads TGTGCCAGCAGCTTTCGCGGGGGGGAGGCCTACGAGCAGTACTTC. The chain has TRBV7-2 and TRBJ2-7, with 9 bases matching TRBD2. V was clipped by 3 bases and J by 2 bases; unmatched bases: 5. CDR1 and CDR2 (germline): SGHTA, FQGNSA. This CDR3 comprises 15 residues.